Following are 30 T cell receptor beta chains from one sample sequenced in a study of PD-1 blockade in classical Hodgkin lymphoma. Each of the patients experienced relapse following autologous stem cell transplantation, and their brentuximab vedotin exposure differed. TCRdb's table, derived via immunoSEQ multiplex PCR, lists solely in-frame clones and lacks some. The sample lists just over 25,000 clones, roughly two thirds occurring once. This specimen was peripheral blood mononuclear cells (PBMCs), taken before the second cycle of nivolumab. The receptors stem from a human donor with classical Hodgkin lymphoma.

This chain connects TRBV10-2 to TRBJ2-7, with 9 bases that match TRBD1. Germline values: CDR1 WSHSY, CDR2 SAAADI. With 7 bases clipped from V and 0 bases from J, the junction kept 7 bases outside the gene matches. This CDR3 has 15 amino acids. The CDR3 coding sequence is TGCGCCAGCAAGCGGGACAGGGAGCTCTCCTACGAGCAGTACTTC. Translating it yields CASKRDRELSYEQYF.

This clone was counted a few times. The chain uses TRBV7-2 and TRBJ1-2; 10 positions match TRBD1. The CDR3 totals 15 residues. CDR1 is SGHTA, CDR2 FQGNSA, per germline. V lost 4 bases, J lost 4 bases, and 6 bases stayed unmatched. CDR3 region: CASSSRDRGSYGYTF. In nucleotides, the CDR3 is TGTGCCAGCAGCTCCCGGGACAGGGGATCCTATGGCTACACCTTC.

Of note for this clone: Other nucleotide sequences from this sample produce the same CDR3. This chain connects TRBV5-1 to TRBJ2-5; no clear D gene. The ends were cut back, 3 bases at V and 1 base at J, with 1 base in the middle. Germline V gene lookup returns CDR1 SGHRS and CDR2 YFSETQ. The CDR3 runs 11 residues. The CDR3 DNA reads as TGCGCCAGCAGCTCCCAAGAGACCCAGTACTTC. This encodes CASSSQETQYF.

V is TRBV19 and J is TRBJ1-2, with 7 bases lining up with TRBD1. CDR3 length: 16 amino acids. Looked up from germline, CDR1 is LNHDA and CDR2 is SQIVND (reference sequence). V shed 4 bases and J 2 bases; nucleotides not matched to a gene: 10. CDR3: CASSKAGTAENYGYTF. The CDR3 DNA follows: TGTGCCAGTAGTAAGGCCGGGACAGCAGAAAACTATGGCTACACCTTC.

This chain connects TRBV6-1 to TRBJ2-7; tentative D call: TRBD2 (5 bases). V was clipped by 6 bases and J by 4 bases, with 16 bases between them. The CDR3 length is 14 residues. Per the germline V gene, CDR1 is MNHNS and CDR2 is SASEGT. The DNA of the CDR3 is TGTGCCAGCAGCCAAAGAGGGCAGAGTTACGAGCAGTACTTC. Its protein product is CASSQRGQSYEQYF.

The rearrangement joins TRBV6-5 to TRBJ1-4; 9 bases are a match to TRBD1. The V segment lost 10 bases and the J segment 8 bases; nucleotides outside the gene matches: 11. This CDR3 is built from 14 residues. Germline V gene data show CDR1 as MNHEY and CDR2 as SVGAGI. The CDR3 is CATQTGTGFEKLFF. The CDR3 DNA is TGTGCCACCCAGACCGGGACAGGGTTCGAAAAACTGTTTTTT.

The chain has TRBV18 and TRBJ1-6, with TRBD1 matching 10 bases. This CDR3 contains 17 residues. V lost 2 bases and J lost 5; bases outside the gene matches: 6. Germline lookup yields CDR1 KGHSH and CDR2 LQKENI. CDR3: CASSPSGQGSNNSPLHF. In DNA, the CDR3 is TGTGCCAGCTCACCATCGGGACAGGGGAGTAATAATTCACCCCTCCACTTT.

This clone was seen only once. The chain recombines TRBV2 with TRBJ1-1; D call uncertain. V was trimmed by 0 bases and J by 0 bases, leaving 8 bases between them. The germline gives CDR1 SNHLY, CDR2 FYNNEI. The CDR3 totals 15 residues. In DNA, the CDR3 is TGTGCCAGCAGTGAAGCGCGGCAGTTGAACACTGAAGCTTTCTTT. Its translation is CASSEARQLNTEAFF.

The chain couples TRBV10-2 to TRBJ1-5; a weak D match, TRBD1 (5 bases). The CDR3 is 17 amino acids. Germline V gene lookup returns CDR1 WSHSY and CDR2 SAAADI. The ends were cut back, 3 bases at V and 6 bases at J, with 21 bases in the middle. CDR3 bases: TGCGCCAGCAGTGACCCGGCGTGGGGGGTCTTGGGTCAGCCCCAGCATTTT. Translation gives CASSDPAWGVLGQPQHF.

The chain joins TRBV27 to TRBJ1-1; D not resolved. CDR1 is MNHEY and CDR2 is SMNVEV in the germline V gene (reference sequence). V was clipped by 11 bases and J by 7 bases, with 20 bases between them. The CDR3 runs 13 residues. The CDR3 nucleotides read TGTGCCGGCCGACCTCGGCCGGGAGATGAAGCTTTCTTT. Protein: CAGRPRPGDEAFF.

The chain couples TRBV5-1 to TRBJ2-3; TRBD1 or TRBD2 may be the D gene (5 bases each). V lost 0 bases and J lost 1, with 6 bases in between. The CDR3 contains 14 residues. Germline assignment: CDR1 SGHRS and CDR2 YFSETQ. CDR3 nucleotides: TGCGCCAGCAGCTTGGGGGACCGCACAGATACGCAGTATTTT. As protein: CASSLGDRTDTQYF.

J is TRBJ2-3 and V is TRBV11-2, with no clear D. V was cut by 1 base and J by 4 bases, with 6 bases left in between. Germline CDR1 SGHAT, CDR2 FQNNGV. This CDR3 region has 13 residues. The CDR3 here is CASSLARSDTQYF. The CDR3, as DNA: TGTGCCAGCAGCTTAGCCCGGTCAGATACGCAGTATTTT. Looking up the rest from reference TRBV11-2 and TRBJ2-3 gives the full variable domain: EAGVAQSPRYKIIEKRQSVAFWCNPISGHATLYWYQQILGQGPKLLIQFQNNGVVDDSQLPKDRFSAERLKGVDSTLKIQPAKLEDSAVYLCASSLARSDTQYFGPGTRLTVL.

There are a few counts of this clone. The chain is built from TRBV11-2 and TRBJ2-1; 16 bases line up with TRBD2. The CDR3 sequence is 17 residues long. With 0 bases clipped from V and 9 bases from J, the junction kept 5 bases outside the gene matches. The germline V gene has CDR1 SGHAT and CDR2 FQNNGV. The CDR3 DNA reads as TGTGCCAGCAGCTTAGATGCCGGGACTAGCGGGAGGGGTGAGCAGTTCTTC. The encoded protein is CASSLDAGTSGRGEQFF. The variable domain in full, completed from reference TRBV11-2 and TRBJ2-1, reads EAGVAQSPRYKIIEKRQSVAFWCNPISGHATLYWYQQILGQGPKLLIQFQNNGVVDDSQLPKDRFSAERLKGVDSTLKIQPAKLEDSAVYLCASSLDAGTSGRGEQFFGPGTRLTVL.

The rearrangement uses TRBV4-3 and TRBJ1-2; TRBD1 matches at 12 bases. This CDR3 spans 17 amino acids. CDR1 is LGHNA, CDR2 YSLEER, per germline. Trimming cost V 2 bases and J 8 bases; bases outside gene matches: 12. CDR3 loop: CASSQHHQGQGAQGYTF. The CDR3 bases are TGCGCCAGCAGCCAACACCACCAGGGACAGGGGGCGCAAGGCTACACCTTC.

This chain uses TRBV28 with TRBJ2-7, with D hard to call. Germline CDR1 reads MDHEN; CDR2 reads SYDVKM. CDR3 size: 13 residues. Trimming stripped 3 bases from V and 5 bases from J, with 11 bases between. The CDR3 loop reads CASSLYPPNEQYF. The CDR3 DNA sequence: TGTGCCAGCAGTTTGTACCCTCCTAACGAGCAGTACTTC. The full variable domain, with the rest looked up from reference TRBV28 and TRBJ2-7, is DVKVTQSSRYLVKRTGEKVFLECVQDMDHENMFWYRQDPGLGLRLIYFSYDVKMKEKGDIPEGYSVSREKKERFSLILESASTNQTSMYLCASSLYPPNEQYFGPGTRLTVT.

V and J are TRBV4-3 and TRBJ2-2; TRBD2 matches 8 bases. The CDR3 spans 17 residues. Per the germline V gene, CDR1 is LGHNA and CDR2 is YSLEER. V lost 0 bases and J lost 4; bases outside the gene matches: 7. The CDR3, as DNA: TGCGCCAGCAGCCAAGAATCAGCGGGGGCCTTCACCGGGGAGCTGTTTTTT. It yields the protein CASSQESAGAFTGELFF.

The chain couples TRBV5-6 to TRBJ2-3, with TRBD1 matching over 7 bases. V was clipped by 3 bases and J by 5 bases; unmatched bases: 3. Germline V gene sequence: CDR1 SGHDT, CDR2 YYEEEE. This CDR3 is 13 amino acids long. This CDR3 is CASSYTGEDTQYF. The CDR3 coding sequence is TGTGCCAGCAGCTACACAGGGGAAGATACGCAGTATTTT.

The chain recombines TRBV6-5 with TRBJ2-1, with D unresolved. Trimming removed 2 bases at V and 7 bases at J, with 9 bases between. The CDR3 is made up of 13 amino acids. The germline V gene encodes CDR1 MNHEY and CDR2 SVGAGI. The CDR3 sequence is CASSYGEGNEQFF. The CDR3 DNA follows: TGTGCCAGCAGTTACGGTGAAGGGAATGAGCAGTTCTTC.

CDR3 sequence reads: CASSQTQGSFNLYEQYF. The CDR3, as DNA: TGCGCCAGCAGCCAAACACAGGGTTCCTTCAATTTGTACGAGCAGTACTTC. The V call is TRBV5-1, the J call TRBJ2-7; possible D gene TRBD1, 6 bases. Deletions cut 4 bases from V and 4 bases from J, with 24 bases between. The CDR3 sequence is 17 residues long. Per germline, CDR1 SGHRS and CDR2 YFSETQ.

This chain's CDR3 is CASSSPGRASETQYF. The CDR3 DNA sequence: TGTGCCAGCAGCTCCCCTGGCAGGGCTAGTGAGACCCAGTACTTC. J is TRBJ2-5 and V is TRBV11-3; TRBD1 is a possible D gene (5 bases). This CDR3 is 15 amino acids long. Germline CDR1 and CDR2: SGHNT and YENEEA. The V end was cut by 4 bases, the J end by 5 bases, with 17 bases between.

This clone was picked up a small number of times. The rearrangement joins TRBV5-1 to TRBJ2-1; TRBD2 aligns across 8 bases. From germline, CDR1 is SGHRS and CDR2 YFSETQ. Losses at the gene ends were 0 bases for V and 6 bases for J; bases not matched to a gene: 5. CDR3 size: 15 residues. The CDR3 sequence: CASSLGREGSNEQFF. CDR3 coding DNA: TGCGCCAGCAGCTTGGGACGGGAGGGTAGCAATGAGCAGTTCTTC.

The chain is built from TRBV7-3 and TRBJ1-1, with 7 bases matching TRBD1. This CDR3 comprises 15 residues. Trimming took 0 bases from V and 0 from J; bases not matched to a gene: 1. CDR1 and CDR2 (germline): SGHTA, FQGTGA. The CDR3 sequence: CASSLTGQVNTEAFF. DNA for the CDR3: TGTGCCAGCAGCTTAACCGGACAGGTGAACACTGAAGCTTTCTTT.

The chain has TRBV19 and TRBJ2-7, with D possibly being TRBD1 (6 bases). Germline CDR1 reads LNHDA; CDR2 reads SQIVND (reference sequence). CDR3 size: 14 residues. V lost 3 bases, J lost 3 bases, and 12 bases lay in between. CDR3 bases: TGTGCCAGTAGTATGGGGCAGGGGCACTACGAGCAGTACTTC. Protein: CASSMGQGHYEQYF.

This clone has only a few counts. The genes are TRBV9 and TRBJ1-2; unclear D gene. Germline CDR1 reads SGDLS; CDR2 reads YYNGEE. This CDR3 comprises 13 residues. The germline V and J ends were trimmed by 3 bases and 4 bases, with 10 bases remaining between them. CDR3 residues: CASSGRPTYGYTF. The CDR3 coding sequence is TGTGCCAGCAGCGGAAGACCCACCTATGGCTACACCTTC.

The V call is TRBV18, the J call TRBJ1-3; D call uncertain. Germline assignment: CDR1 KGHSH and CDR2 LQKENI. Trimming left V 4 bases short and J 0 bases short, with 10 bases between. The CDR3 sequence is 15 residues long. The CDR3 bases are TGTGCCAGCTCACGGCAATGGGGCTCTGGAAACACCATATATTTT. It translates to CASSRQWGSGNTIYF.

This clone was found once. The CDR3 bases are TGTGCCAGCAGTGATGCCCGGGTGTACGAGCAGTACTTC. Its translation: CASSDARVYEQYF. This chain links TRBV6-4 with TRBJ2-7; D is uncertain. This CDR3 has 13 amino acids. V was cut by 3 bases and J by 4 bases, with 10 bases left in between. In germline, CDR1 is MRHNA, CDR2 SNTAGT.

The chain is built from TRBV5-4 and TRBJ2-4; D remains ambiguous. This CDR3 has 18 amino acids. Germline V lookup: CDR1 SGHNT, CDR2 YYREEE (reference sequence). The ends were cut back, 5 bases at V and 3 bases at J, with 24 bases in the middle. The DNA for the CDR3 is TGTGCCAGCAGTCATGGGTGGAAGGGTAGGTCGGTCAAAAACATTCAGTACTTC. It is translated as CASSHGWKGRSVKNIQYF.

This chain links TRBV7-9 with TRBJ2-7, with 7 bases identical to TRBD1. The CDR3 runs to 14 residues. Germline assignment: CDR1 SEHNR and CDR2 FQNEAQ (reference sequence). Trimming took 1 base from V and 5 from J; bases not matched to a gene: 5. The CDR3 DNA sequence: TGTGCCAGCAGCTTAGTGGTAGGGGGCGACGAGCAGTACTTC. Translated, it gives CASSLVVGGDEQYF.

This clone was recorded a few times. The chain is built from TRBV30 and TRBJ1-1; D unresolved. V was pared by 4 bases and J by 0 bases, with 9 bases between. CDR1 and CDR2 (germline): GTSNPN, SVGIG (reference sequence). The CDR3 totals 13 residues. CDR3 coding DNA: TGTGCCTGGACGTGGGAAATGAACACTGAAGCTTTCTTT. This codes for CAWTWEMNTEAFF.

This clone was counted between two and nine times. The chain recombines TRBV18 with TRBJ2-1; 9 nucleotides match TRBD1. The V gene's germline CDR1 is KGHSH and CDR2 LQKENI. With 8 bases clipped from V and 0 bases from J, the junction kept 5 bases outside the gene matches. The length of the CDR3 is 15 residues. The CDR3 nucleotides read TGTGCCAGCAATCCGACAGGGGGCTCCTACAATGAGCAGTTCTTC. As protein: CASNPTGGSYNEQFF.